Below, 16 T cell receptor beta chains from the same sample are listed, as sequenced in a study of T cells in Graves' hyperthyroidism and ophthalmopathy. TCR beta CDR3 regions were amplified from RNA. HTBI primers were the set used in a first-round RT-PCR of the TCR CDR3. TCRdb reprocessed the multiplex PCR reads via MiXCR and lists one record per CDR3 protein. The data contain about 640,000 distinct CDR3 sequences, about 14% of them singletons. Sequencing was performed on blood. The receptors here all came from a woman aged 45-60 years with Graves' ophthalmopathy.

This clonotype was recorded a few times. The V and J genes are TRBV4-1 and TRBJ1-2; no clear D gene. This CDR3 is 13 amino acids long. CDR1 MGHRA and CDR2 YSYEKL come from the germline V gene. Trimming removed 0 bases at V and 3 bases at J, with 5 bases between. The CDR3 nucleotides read TGCGCCAGCAGCCAAGAGCTGGACTATGGCTACACCTTC. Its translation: CASSQELDYGYTF.

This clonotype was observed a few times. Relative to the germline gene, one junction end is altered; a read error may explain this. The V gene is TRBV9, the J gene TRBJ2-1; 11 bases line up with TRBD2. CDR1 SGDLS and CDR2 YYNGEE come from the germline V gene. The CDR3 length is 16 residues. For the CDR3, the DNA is TGTGGCAGCAGCGTATCGTCTAGCGGGAGGCGGAATGAGCAGTTCTTC. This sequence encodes CGSSVSSSGRRNEQFF.

The CDR3 sequence: CASGNRQGLGGYTF. CDR3 sequence (DNA): TGTGCCAGCGGCAATCGACAGGGGTTAGGTGGTTACACCTTC. V usage is TRBV7-9 and J usage is TRBJ1-2, with 8 bases aligning to TRBD1. The germline V gene has CDR1 SEHNR and CDR2 FQNEAQ (reference sequence). J was trimmed by 11 bases and V by 8 bases; bases with no gene match: 16. CDR3 size: 14 residues.

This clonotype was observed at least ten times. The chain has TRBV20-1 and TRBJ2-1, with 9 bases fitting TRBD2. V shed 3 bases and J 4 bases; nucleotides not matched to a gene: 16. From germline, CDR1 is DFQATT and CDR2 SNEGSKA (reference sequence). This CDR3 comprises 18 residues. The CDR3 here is CSAREGASGISAYNEQFF. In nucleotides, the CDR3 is TGCAGTGCTAGGGAGGGGGCTAGCGGGATCTCGGCGTACAATGAGCAGTTCTTC.

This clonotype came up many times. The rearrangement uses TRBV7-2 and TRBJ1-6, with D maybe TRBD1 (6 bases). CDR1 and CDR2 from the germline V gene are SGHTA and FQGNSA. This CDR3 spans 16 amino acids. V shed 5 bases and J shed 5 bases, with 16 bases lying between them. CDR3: CASSPRTAHNNSPLHF. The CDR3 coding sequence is TGTGCCAGCAGCCCACGGACAGCGCATAATAATTCACCCCTCCACTTT.

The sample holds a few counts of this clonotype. CDR3 in DNA: TGTGCCAGCAGCTTACACAGCCTAATGAACACTGAAGCTTTCTTT. This encodes CASSLHSLMNTEAFF. This chain connects TRBV7-9 to TRBJ1-1; no definite D call. CDR3 length: 15 amino acids. The germline CDR1 and CDR2 sequences are SEHNR and FQNEAQ (reference sequence). V lost 2 bases and J lost 0, with 10 bases in between.

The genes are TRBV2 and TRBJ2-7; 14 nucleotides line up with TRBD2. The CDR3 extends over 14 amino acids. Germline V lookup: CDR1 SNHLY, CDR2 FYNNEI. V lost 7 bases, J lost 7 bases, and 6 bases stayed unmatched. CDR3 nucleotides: TGTGCCAGCACGGCGGGACTAGCGGGAGATGAGCAGTACTTC. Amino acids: CASTAGLAGDEQYF.

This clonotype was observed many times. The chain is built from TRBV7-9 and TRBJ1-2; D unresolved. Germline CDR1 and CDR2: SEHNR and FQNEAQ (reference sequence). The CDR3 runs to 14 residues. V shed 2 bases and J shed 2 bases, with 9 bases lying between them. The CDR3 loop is CASSLNTRNYGYTF. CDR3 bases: TGTGCCAGCAGCTTAAACACACGGAACTATGGCTACACCTTC.

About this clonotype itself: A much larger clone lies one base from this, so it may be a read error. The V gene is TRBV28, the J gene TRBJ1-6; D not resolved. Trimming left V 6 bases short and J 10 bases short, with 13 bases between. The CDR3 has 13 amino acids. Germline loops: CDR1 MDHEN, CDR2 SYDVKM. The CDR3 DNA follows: TGTGCCAGCAGATTCGTCGGTCGGTCACCCCTCCACTTT. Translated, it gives CASRFVGRSPLHF. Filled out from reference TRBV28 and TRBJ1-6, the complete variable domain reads DVKVTQSSRYLVKRTGEKVFLECVQDMDHENMFWYRQDPGLGLRLIYFSYDVKMKEKGDIPEGYSVSREKKERFSLILESASTNQTSMYLCASRFVGRSPLHFGNGTRLTVT.

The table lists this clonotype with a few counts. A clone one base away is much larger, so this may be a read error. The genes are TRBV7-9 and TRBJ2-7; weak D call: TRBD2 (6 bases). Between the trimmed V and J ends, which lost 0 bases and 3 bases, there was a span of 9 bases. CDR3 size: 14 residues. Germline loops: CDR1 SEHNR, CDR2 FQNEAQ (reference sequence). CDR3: CASSLAGGVYEQYF. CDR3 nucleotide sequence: TGTGCCAGCAGCTTAGCGGGAGGAGTCTACGAGCAGTACTTC.

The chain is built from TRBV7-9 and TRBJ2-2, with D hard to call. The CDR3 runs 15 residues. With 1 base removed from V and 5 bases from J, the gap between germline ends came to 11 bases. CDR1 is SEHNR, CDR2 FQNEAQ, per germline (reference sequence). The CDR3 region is CASSLVEWGTGELFF. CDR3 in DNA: TGTGCCAGCAGCTTAGTGGAATGGGGAACCGGGGAGCTGTTTTTT.

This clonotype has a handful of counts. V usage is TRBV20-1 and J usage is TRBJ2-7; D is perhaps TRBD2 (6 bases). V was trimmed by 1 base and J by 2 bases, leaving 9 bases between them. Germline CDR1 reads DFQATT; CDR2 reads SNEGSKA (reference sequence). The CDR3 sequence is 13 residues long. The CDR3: CSARGGEAYEQYF. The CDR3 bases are TGCAGTGCTAGAGGGGGGGAGGCCTACGAGCAGTACTTC.

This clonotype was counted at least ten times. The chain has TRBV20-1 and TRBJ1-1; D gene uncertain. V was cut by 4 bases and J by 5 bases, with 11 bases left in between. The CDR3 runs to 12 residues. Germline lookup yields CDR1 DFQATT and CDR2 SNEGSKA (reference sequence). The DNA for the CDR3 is TGCAGTGCTATTGGAGTTGGGACTGAAGCTTTCTTT. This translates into CSAIGVGTEAFF.

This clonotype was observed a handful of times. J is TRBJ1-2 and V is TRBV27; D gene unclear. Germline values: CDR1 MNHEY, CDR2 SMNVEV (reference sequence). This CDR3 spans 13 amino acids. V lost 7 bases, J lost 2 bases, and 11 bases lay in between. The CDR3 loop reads CASKNRLNYGYTF. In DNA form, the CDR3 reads TGTGCCAGCAAAAACAGATTAAACTATGGCTACACCTTC.

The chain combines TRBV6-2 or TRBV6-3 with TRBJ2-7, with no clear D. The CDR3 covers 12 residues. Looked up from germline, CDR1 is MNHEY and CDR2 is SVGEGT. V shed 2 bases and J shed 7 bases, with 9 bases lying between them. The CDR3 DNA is TGTGCCAGCAGTTACCTGGCGTGGGAGCAGTACTTC. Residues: CASSYLAWEQYF.

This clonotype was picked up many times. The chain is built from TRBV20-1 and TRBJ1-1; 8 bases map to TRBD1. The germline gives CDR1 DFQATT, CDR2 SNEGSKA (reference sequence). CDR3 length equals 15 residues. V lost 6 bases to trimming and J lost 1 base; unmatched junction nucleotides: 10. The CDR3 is CSANQPRGRNTEAFF. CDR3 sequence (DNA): TGCAGTGCCAACCAACCCAGGGGGCGGAACACTGAAGCTTTCTTT.